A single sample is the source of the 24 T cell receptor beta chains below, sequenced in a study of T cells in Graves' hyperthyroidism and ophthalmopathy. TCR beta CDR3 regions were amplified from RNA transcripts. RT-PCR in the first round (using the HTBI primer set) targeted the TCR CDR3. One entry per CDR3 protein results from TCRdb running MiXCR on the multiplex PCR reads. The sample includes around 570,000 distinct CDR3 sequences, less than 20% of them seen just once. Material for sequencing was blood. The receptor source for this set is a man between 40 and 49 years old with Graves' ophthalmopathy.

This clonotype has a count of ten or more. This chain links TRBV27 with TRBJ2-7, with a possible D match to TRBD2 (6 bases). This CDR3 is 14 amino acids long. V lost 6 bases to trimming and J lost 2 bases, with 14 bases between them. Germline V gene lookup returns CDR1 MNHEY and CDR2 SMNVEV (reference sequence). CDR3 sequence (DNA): TGTGCCAGCAGGGGGACGGGAGTCCCCTACGAGCAGTACTTC. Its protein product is CASRGTGVPYEQYF.

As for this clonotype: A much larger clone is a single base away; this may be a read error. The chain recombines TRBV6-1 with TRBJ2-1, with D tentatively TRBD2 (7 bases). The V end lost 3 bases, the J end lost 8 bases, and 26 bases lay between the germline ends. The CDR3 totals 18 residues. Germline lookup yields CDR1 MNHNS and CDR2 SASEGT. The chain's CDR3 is CASSELSGRTDRRDEQFF. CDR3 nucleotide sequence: TGTGCCAGCAGTGAGTTGTCCGGGAGGACAGACCGGAGGGATGAGCAGTTCTTC.

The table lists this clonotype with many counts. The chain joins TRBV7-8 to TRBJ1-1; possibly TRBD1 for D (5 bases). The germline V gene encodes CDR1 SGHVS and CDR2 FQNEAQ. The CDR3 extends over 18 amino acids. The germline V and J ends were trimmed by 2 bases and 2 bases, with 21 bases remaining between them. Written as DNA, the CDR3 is TGTGCCAGCAGCTTACGTCCGAAGGGCGGGACGGCAAACACTGAAGCTTTCTTT. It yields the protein CASSLRPKGGTANTEAFF.

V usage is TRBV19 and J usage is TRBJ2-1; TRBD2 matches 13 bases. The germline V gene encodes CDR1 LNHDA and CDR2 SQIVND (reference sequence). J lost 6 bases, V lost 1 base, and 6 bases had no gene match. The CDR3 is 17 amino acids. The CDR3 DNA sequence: TGTGCCAGTAGTATAGGCCCGACTAGCGGGGGGCGCAATGAGCAGTTCTTC. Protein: CASSIGPTSGGRNEQFF.

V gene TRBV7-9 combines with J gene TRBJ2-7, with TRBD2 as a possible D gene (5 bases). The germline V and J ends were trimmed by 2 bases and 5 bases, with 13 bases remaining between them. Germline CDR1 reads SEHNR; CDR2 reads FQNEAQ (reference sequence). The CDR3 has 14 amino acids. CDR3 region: CASSLNGVENEQYF. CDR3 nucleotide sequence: TGTGCCAGCAGCTTAAACGGGGTGGAGAACGAGCAGTACTTC.

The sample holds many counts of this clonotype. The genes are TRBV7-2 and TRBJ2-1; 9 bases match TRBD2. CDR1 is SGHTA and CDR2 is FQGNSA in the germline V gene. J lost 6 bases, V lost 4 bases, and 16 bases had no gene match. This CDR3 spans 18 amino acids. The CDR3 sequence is CASSSTLGVAGVGNEQFF. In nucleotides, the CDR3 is TGTGCCAGCAGCTCTACCCTGGGGGTAGCGGGAGTAGGCAATGAGCAGTTCTTC.

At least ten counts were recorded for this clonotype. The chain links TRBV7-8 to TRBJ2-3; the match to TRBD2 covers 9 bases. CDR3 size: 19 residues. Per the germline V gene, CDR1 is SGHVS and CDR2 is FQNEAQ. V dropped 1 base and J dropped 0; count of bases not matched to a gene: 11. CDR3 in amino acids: CASSLVPAGGKTSTDTQYF. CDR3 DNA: TGTGCCAGCAGCTTAGTTCCAGCGGGGGGTAAAACTAGCACAGATACGCAGTATTTT.

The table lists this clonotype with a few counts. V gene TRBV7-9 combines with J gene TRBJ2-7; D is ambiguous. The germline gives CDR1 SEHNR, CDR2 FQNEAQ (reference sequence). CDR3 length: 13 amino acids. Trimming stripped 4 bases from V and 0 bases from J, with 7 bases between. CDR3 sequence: CASSSKSSYEQYF. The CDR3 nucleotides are TGTGCCAGCAGCTCAAAGAGCTCCTACGAGCAGTACTTC.

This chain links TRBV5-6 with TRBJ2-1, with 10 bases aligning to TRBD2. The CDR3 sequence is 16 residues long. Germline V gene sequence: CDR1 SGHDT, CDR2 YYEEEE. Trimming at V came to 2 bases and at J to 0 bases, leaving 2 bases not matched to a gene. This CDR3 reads CASSFPSGSSYNEQFF. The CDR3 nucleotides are TGTGCCAGCAGCTTCCCTAGCGGGAGCTCCTACAATGAGCAGTTCTTC.

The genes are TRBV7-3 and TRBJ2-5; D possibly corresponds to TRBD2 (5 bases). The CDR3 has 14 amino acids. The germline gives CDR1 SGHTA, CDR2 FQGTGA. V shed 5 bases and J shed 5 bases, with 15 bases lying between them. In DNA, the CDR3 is TGTGCCAGCAGCCTCGAGGGAGCAAGGGAGACCCAGTACTTC. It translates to CASSLEGARETQYF.

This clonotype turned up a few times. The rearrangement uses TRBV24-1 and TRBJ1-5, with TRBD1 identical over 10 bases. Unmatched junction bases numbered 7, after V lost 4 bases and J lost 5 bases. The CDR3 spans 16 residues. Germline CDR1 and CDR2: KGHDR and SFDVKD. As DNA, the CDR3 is TGTGCCACCAGTGAGCATACCGGGACAGGGGATCAGCCCCAGCATTTT. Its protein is CATSEHTGTGDQPQHF.

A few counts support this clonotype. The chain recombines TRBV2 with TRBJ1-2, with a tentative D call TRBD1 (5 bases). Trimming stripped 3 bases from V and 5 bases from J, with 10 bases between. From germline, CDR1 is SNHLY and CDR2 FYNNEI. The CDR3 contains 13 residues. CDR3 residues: CASSEGGRYGYTF. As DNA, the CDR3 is TGTGCCAGCAGTGAGGGGGGGAGGTATGGCTACACCTTC.

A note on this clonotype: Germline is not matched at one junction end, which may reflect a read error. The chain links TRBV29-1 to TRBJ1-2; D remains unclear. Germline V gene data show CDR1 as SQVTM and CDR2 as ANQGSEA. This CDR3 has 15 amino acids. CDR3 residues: CNVAPQRISNYGYTF. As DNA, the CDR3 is TGCAACGTTGCCCCACAGAGGATATCTAACTATGGCTACACCTTC.

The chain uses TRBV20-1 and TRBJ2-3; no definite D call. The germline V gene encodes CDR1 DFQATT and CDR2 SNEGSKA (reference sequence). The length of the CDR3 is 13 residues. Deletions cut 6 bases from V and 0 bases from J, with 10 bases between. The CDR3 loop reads CSARVDSTDTQYF. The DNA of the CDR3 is TGCAGTGCCCGCGTCGATAGCACAGATACGCAGTATTTT.

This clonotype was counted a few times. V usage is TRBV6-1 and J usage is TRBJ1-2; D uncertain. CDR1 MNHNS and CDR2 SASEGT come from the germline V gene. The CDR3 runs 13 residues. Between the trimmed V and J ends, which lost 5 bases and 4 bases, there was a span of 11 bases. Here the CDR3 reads CASSNPGGYGYTF. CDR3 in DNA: TGTGCCAGCAGTAACCCGGGAGGCTATGGCTACACCTTC.

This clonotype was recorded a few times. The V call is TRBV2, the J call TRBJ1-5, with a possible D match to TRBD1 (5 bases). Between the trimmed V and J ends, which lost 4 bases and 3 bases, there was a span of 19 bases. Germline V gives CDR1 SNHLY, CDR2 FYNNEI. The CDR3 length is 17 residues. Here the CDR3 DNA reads TGTGCCAGCAGTGGTGGGACCGGGACGGTGCTCAATCAGCCCCAGCATTTT. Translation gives CASSGGTGTVLNQPQHF.

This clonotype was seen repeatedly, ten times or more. The CDR3 here is CASSWGLNTEAFF. Written as DNA, the CDR3 is TGTGCCAGCAGCTGGGGGCTGAACACTGAAGCTTTCTTT. V is TRBV7-3 and J is TRBJ1-1; maybe TRBD1 (6 bases). Germline V gene data show CDR1 as SGHTA and CDR2 as FQGTGA. CDR3 length: 13 amino acids. V lost 4 bases to trimming and J lost 0 bases, with 6 bases between them.

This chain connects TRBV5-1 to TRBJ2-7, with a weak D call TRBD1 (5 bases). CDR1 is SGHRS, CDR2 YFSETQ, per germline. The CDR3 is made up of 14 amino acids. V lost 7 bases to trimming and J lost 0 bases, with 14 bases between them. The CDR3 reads CASGQEARSYEQYF. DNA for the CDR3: TGCGCCAGCGGACAAGAAGCACGCTCCTACGAGCAGTACTTC.

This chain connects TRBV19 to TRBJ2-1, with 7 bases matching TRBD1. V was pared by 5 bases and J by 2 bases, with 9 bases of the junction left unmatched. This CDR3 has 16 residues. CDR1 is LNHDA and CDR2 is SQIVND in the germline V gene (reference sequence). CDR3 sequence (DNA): TGTGCCAGTAGTCCACAGGGGAAGGCCGCCTACAATGAGCAGTTCTTC. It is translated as CASSPQGKAAYNEQFF.

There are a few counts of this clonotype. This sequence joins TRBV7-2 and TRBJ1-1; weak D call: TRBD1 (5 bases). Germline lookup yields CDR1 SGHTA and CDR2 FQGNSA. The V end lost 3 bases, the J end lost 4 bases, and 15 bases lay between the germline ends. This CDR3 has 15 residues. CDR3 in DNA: TGTGCCAGCAGCTTCCAGGGATTTATGGGCACTGAAGCTTTCTTT. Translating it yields CASSFQGFMGTEAFF.

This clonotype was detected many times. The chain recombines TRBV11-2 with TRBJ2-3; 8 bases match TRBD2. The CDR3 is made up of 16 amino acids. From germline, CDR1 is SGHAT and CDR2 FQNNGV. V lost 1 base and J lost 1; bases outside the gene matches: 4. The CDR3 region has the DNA TGTGCCAGCAGCTTAGGGACTAGCCGTGGCACAGATACGCAGTATTTT. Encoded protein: CASSLGTSRGTDTQYF.

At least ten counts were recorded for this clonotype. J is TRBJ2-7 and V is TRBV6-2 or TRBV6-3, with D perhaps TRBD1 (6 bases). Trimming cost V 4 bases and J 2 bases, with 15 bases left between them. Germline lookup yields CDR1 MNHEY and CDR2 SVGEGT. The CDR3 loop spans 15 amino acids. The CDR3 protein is CASSSPDRPAYEQYF. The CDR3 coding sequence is TGTGCCAGCAGTTCCCCGGACAGACCAGCCTACGAGCAGTACTTC.

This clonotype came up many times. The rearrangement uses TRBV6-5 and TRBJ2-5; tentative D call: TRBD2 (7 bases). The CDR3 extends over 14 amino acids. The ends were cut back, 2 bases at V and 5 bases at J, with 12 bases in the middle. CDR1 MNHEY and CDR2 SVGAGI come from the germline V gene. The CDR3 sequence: CASSYGGAGETQYF. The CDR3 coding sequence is TGTGCCAGCAGTTACGGGGGGGCCGGGGAGACCCAGTACTTC.

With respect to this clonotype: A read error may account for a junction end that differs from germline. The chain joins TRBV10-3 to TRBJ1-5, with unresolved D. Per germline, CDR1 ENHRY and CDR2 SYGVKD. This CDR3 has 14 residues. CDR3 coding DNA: TGTGCCATCAGTGAGTACCGTAGCAGTCAGCCCCAGCATTTT. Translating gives CAISEYRSSQPQHF.